A selection of T cell receptor beta chains follows, all from one sample in a study of identical twins. TCRdb re-derived calls from the 5' RACE reads in MiXCR, one entry per CDR3 protein. Seen here are about 530,000 distinct CDR3 sequences, around 15% observed once, and the top ten hold 0.35% to 0.45%. These same records also appear under a second study, on yellow fever vaccine responses in identical twins.

The material sequenced was CD4+ T cells sorted from blood. Source of these receptors: a woman younger than 35 in good health. The CDR3 runs from the conserved cysteine through the conserved F or W. D genes are given only for firm matches. Clone size appears in some rows only: once, few, many, or a class for an expanded clone.

TRBJ1-3 . TRBV12-3/TRBV12-4 many CASSLRGVGGSGNTIYF TGTGCCAGCAGTTTAAGGGGAGTGGGGGGCTCTGGAAACACCATATATTTT
TRBJ2-3 TRBD1 TRBV12-3/TRBV12-4 few CAFCLASQGLLLTDTQYF TGTGCCTTCTGTTTAGCCTCACAGGGGCTTTTACTCACAGATACGCAGTATTTT
TRBJ2-1 TRBD2 TRBV20-1 . CSARGLAGDEQFF TGCAGTGCTCGGGGACTAGCGGGAGACGAGCAGTTCTTC
TRBJ2-3 TRBD2 TRBV7-8 few CASSSGGSQYF TGTGCCAGCAGCTCGGGGGGATCGCAGTATTTT
TRBJ2-1 TRBD2 TRBV20-1 few CSARAGGLAGVSPEFF TGCAGTGCTAGAGCAGGGGGACTAGCGGGGGTCTCGCCCGAGTTCTTC
TRBJ1-4 . TRBV20-1 . CSATQDIINEKLFF TGCAGTGCTACGCAGGATATTATTAATGAAAAACTGTTTTTT
TRBJ2-2 TRBD1 TRBV5-1 once CASSLGPGQSTGELFF TGCGCCAGCAGCTTGGGGCCGGGACAGAGCACCGGGGAGCTGTTTTTT
TRBJ2-1 TRBD2 TRBV2 . CASSVASGRMYNEQFF TGTGCCAGCAGTGTCGCTAGCGGGAGGATGTATAATGAGCAGTTCTTC
TRBJ1-3 . TRBV12-3/TRBV12-4 few CASSFTGSRGNTIYF TGTGCCAGCAGTTTTACAGGGTCGAGAGGAAACACCATATATTTT
TRBJ2-2 . TRBV5-1 many CASSLEVNTGELFF TGCGCCAGCAGCTTGGAAGTGAACACCGGGGAGCTGTTTTTT
TRBJ2-1 . TRBV7-9 few CASKLAFEQFF TGTGCCAGCAAACTAGCTTTCGAGCAGTTCTTC
TRBJ1-1 . TRBV25-1 few CASFGTANTEAFF TGTGCCAGCTTCGGGACGGCGAACACTGAAGCTTTCTTT
TRBJ1-3 . TRBV29-1 few CSVDAGGNTIYF TGCAGCGTTGATGCGGGGGGCAACACCATATATTTT
TRBJ2-7 TRBD1 TRBV29-1 . CSVEGGTGSYEQYF TGCAGCGTTGAAGGGGGGACAGGTTCCTACGAGCAGTACTTC
TRBJ2-1 TRBD2 TRBV10-3 . CAISASGGRESNEQFF TGTGCCATCAGTGCCTCCGGAGGGAGGGAGAGTAATGAGCAGTTCTTC
TRBJ2-2 . TRBV4-2 . CASSPQSRGTGELFF TGTGCCAGCAGCCCCCAGTCACGAGGGACCGGGGAGCTGTTTTTT
TRBJ1-3 TRBD1 TRBV2 few CASSEARGPGNTIYF TGTGCCAGCAGTGAAGCCAGGGGGCCTGGAAACACCATATATTTT
TRBJ2-7 . TRBV6-5 few CASSYLGRPSYEQYF TGTGCCAGCAGTTACTTGGGGCGTCCCTCCTACGAGCAGTACTTC
TRBJ1-2 . TRBV6-5 few CASSYLGGEGYTF TGTGCCAGCAGTTACTTGGGCGGGGAAGGCTACACCTTC
TRBJ2-3 . TRBV7-2 few CASSPFFFGEMMDTQYF TGTGCCAGCAGCCCTTTTTTTTTTGGGGAGATGATGGATACGCAGTATTTT
TRBJ2-7 . TRBV5-6 . CASSTKSRVWYELYF TGTGCCAGCAGCACAAAATCCAGGGTGTGGTACGAGCTGTACTTC
TRBJ2-7 . TRBV2 . CASTPKLVSPRYEQYF TGTGCCAGCACCCCTAAACTGGTTAGTCCCCGGTACGAGCAGTACTTC
TRBJ1-4 . TRBV6-5 . CASSYSGAEGEKLFF TGTGCCAGCAGTTACTCAGGGGCTGAGGGTGAAAAACTGTTTTTT
TRBJ1-1 TRBD1 TRBV5-1 few CASSVHRGDTEAFF TGCGCCAGCAGCGTACACAGGGGAGACACTGAAGCTTTCTTT
TRBJ2-7 TRBD2 TRBV7-3 . CASSLSGGSLSEQYF TGTGCCAGCAGCTTAAGTGGCGGGAGTTTATCCGAGCAGTACTTC
TRBJ2-1 TRBD2 TRBV11-2 . CASSGGPLAGGVYNEQFF TGTGCCAGCAGCGGAGGCCCTCTAGCGGGAGGGGTTTACAATGAGCAGTTCTTC
TRBJ1-5 . TRBV24-1 few CATSDRLEEPQHF TGTGCCACCAGTGACCGGTTAGAGGAGCCCCAGCATTTT
TRBJ2-2 TRBD2 TRBV29-1 few CIVGGGGTGELFF TGCATCGTTGGTGGCGGGGGAACCGGGGAGCTGTTTTTT
TRBJ2-3 . TRBV20-1 few CSASGASRQGTDTQYF TGCAGTGCTAGTGGGGCCAGCAGACAAGGCACAGATACGCAGTATTTT
TRBJ2-7 TRBD2 TRBV7-9 . CASSLSGKGEQYF TGTGCCAGCAGCCTAAGCGGGAAGGGCGAGCAGTACTTC
TRBJ2-7 . TRBV5-1 many CASSLSGFSSYEQYF TGCGCCAGCAGCTTAAGCGGTTTTAGCTCCTACGAGCAGTACTTC
TRBJ2-2 . TRBV12-3/TRBV12-4 many CASKGAGELFF TGTGCCAGCAAGGGAGCCGGGGAGCTGTTTTTT
TRBJ1-3 . TRBV20-1 many CSARGSGNTIYF TGCAGTGCTAGAGGGAGCGGAAACACCATATATTTT
TRBJ2-1 . TRBV20-1 . CSGRPGPNNEQFF TGCAGTGGAAGGCCGGGCCCCAACAATGAGCAGTTCTTC
TRBJ2-1 TRBD2 TRBV5-1 . CASSLVLAGGVNEQFF TGCGCCAGCAGCTTGGTCCTAGCGGGAGGGGTGAATGAGCAGTTCTTC
TRBJ2-3 TRBD2 TRBV11-2 . CASSLGVERGGLRTDTQYF TGTGCCAGCAGCTTAGGAGTCGAGCGGGGGGGCTTGAGGACAGATACGCAGTATTTT
TRBJ2-1 . TRBV4-2 many CASSQIGRTFYNEQFF TGTGCCAGCAGCCAGATAGGGCGGACTTTTTACAATGAGCAGTTCTTC
TRBJ2-1 . TRBV20-1 few CSARAQAGINEQFF TGCAGTGCTAGAGCCCAGGCGGGAATCAATGAGCAGTTCTTC
TRBJ2-3 . TRBV5-1 . CASSLRLGGRTDTQYF TGCGCCAGCAGCTTGCGCCTCGGGGGGCGCACAGATACGCAGTATTTT
TRBJ2-1 TRBD2 TRBV29-1 few CSVVGGANEQFF TGCAGCGTGGTCGGGGGGGCCAATGAGCAGTTCTTC
TRBJ1-5 . TRBV10-3 . CAISEWDTAVQPQHF TGTGCCATCAGTGAGTGGGACACAGCAGTCCAGCCCCAGCATTTT
TRBJ1-6 TRBD1 TRBV3-1 few CASSPRDRANSPLHF TGTGCCAGCAGCCCCCGGGACAGGGCTAATTCACCCCTCCACTTT
TRBJ1-5 . TRBV5-6 many CASSLGLGRDSNQPQHF TGTGCCAGCAGCTTGGGGCTCGGACGTGATAGCAATCAGCCCCAGCATTTT
TRBJ2-2 TRBD2 TRBV12-3/TRBV12-4 . CASRFRAGVGELFF TGTGCCAGCAGATTCCGAGCGGGAGTGGGGGAGCTGTTTTTT
TRBJ1-2 . TRBV20-1 . CSAPWGYGEEGYTF TGCAGTGCTCCCTGGGGATACGGGGAGGAAGGCTACACCTTC
TRBJ2-7 . TRBV27 . CASSFGGRGGLNEQYF TGTGCCAGCAGTTTTGGCGGGAGAGGGGGTTTGAACGAGCAGTACTTC
TRBJ1-1 . TRBV10-3 . CAISEGSMNTEAFF TGTGCCATCAGTGAGGGGAGCATGAACACTGAAGCTTTCTTT
TRBJ2-1 TRBD2 TRBV10-3 . CAIAGVGNEQFF TGTGCCATCGCGGGAGTGGGGAATGAGCAGTTCTTC
TRBJ2-5 . TRBV15 . CATSRAYGPQETQYF TGTGCCACCAGCAGAGCCTACGGGCCCCAAGAGACCCAGTACTTC
TRBJ2-3 . TRBV4-1 . CASSQGLTLYTDTQYF TGCGCCAGCAGCCAAGGCCTGACTCTCTACACAGATACGCAGTATTTT
TRBJ1-3 . TRBV7-9 . CASRSSSGNTIYF TGTGCCAGCAGGTCTTCCTCTGGAAACACCATATATTTT
TRBJ2-3 . TRBV7-9 few CASSLDSGGLTDTQYF TGTGCCAGCAGCTTAGACTCTGGGGGGCTAACAGATACGCAGTATTTT
TRBJ2-2 TRBD1 TRBV24-1 . CATSDRSSGTENTGELFF TGTGCCACCAGTGATCGCTCCTCCGGGACAGAGAACACCGGGGAGCTGTTTTTT
TRBJ2-5 TRBD1 TRBV6-1 . CASSQNRGRRETQYF TGTGCCAGCAGTCAAAACAGGGGGCGGCGCGAGACCCAGTACTTC
TRBJ2-3 TRBD2 TRBV7-2 many CASGKLARGSDTQYF TGTGCCAGCGGAAAACTAGCGAGGGGTTCAGATACGCAGTATTTT
TRBJ2-4 TRBD1 TRBV6-1 . CASSQDRGGNIQYF TGTGCCAGCAGCCAGGACAGGGGAGGCAACATTCAGTACTTC
TRBJ2-3 TRBD1 TRBV5-1 few CASTADRGTDTQYF TGCGCCAGCACCGCGGACAGGGGCACAGATACGCAGTATTTT
TRBJ2-3 . TRBV2 . CASSGGQLPDTQYF TGTGCCAGCAGTGGCGGACAGCTCCCAGATACGCAGTATTTT
TRBJ1-5 . TRBV6-2/TRBV6-3 few CASSYSRGAGQPQHF TGTGCCAGCAGTTACTCGAGGGGGGCCGGTCAGCCCCAGCATTTT